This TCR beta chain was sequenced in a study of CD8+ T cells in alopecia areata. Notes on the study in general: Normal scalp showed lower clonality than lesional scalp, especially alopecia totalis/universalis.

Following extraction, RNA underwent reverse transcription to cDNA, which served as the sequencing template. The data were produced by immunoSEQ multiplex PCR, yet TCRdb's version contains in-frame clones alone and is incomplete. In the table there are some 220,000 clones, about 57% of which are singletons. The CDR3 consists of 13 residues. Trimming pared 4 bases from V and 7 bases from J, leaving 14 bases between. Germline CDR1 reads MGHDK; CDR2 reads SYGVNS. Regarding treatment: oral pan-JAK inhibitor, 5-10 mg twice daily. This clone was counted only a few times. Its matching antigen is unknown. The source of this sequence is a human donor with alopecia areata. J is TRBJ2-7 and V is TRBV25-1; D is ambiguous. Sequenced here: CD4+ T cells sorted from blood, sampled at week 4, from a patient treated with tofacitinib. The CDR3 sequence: CASSGLHSGEQYF. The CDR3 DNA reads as TGTGCCAGCAGTGGGCTTCATTCTGGGGAGCAGTACTTC.